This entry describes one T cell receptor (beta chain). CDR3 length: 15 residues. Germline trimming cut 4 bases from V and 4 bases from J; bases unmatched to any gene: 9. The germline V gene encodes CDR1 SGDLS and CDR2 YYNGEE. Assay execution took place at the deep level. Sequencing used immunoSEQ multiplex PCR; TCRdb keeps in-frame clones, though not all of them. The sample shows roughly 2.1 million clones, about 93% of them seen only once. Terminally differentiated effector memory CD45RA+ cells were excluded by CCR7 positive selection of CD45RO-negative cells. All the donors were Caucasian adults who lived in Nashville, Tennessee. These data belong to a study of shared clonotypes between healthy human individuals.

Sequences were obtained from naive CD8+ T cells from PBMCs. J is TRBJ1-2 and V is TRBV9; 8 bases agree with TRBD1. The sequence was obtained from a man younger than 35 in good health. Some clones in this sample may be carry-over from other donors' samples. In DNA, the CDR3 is TGTGCCAGCAGCTCCCGGACAGGGATTCCCTATGGCTACACCTTC. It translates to CASSSRTGIPYGYTF. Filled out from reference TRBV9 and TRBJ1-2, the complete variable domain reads DSGVTQTPKHLITATGQRVTLRCSPRSGDLSVYWYQQSLDQGLQFLIQYYNGEERAKGNILERFSAQQFPDLHSELNLSSLELGDSALYFCASSSRTGIPYGYTFGSGTRLTVV.